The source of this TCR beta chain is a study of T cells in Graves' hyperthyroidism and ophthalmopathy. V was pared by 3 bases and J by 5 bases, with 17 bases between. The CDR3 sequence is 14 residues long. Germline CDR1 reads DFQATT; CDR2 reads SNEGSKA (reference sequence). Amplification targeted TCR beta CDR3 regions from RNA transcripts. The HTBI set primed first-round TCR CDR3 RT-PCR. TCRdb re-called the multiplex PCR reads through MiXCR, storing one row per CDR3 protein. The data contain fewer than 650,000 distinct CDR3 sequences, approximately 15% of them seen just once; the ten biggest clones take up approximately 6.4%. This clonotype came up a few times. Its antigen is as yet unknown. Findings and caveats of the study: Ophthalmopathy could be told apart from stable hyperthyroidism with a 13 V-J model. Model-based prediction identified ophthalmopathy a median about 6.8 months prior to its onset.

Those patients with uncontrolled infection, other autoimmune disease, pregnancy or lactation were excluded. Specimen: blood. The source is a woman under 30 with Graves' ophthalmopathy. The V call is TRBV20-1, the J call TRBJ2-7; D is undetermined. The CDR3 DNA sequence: TGCAGTGCTAGCCCAGGCGGTGGATGGAACGAGCAGTACTTC. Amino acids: CSASPGGGWNEQYF.